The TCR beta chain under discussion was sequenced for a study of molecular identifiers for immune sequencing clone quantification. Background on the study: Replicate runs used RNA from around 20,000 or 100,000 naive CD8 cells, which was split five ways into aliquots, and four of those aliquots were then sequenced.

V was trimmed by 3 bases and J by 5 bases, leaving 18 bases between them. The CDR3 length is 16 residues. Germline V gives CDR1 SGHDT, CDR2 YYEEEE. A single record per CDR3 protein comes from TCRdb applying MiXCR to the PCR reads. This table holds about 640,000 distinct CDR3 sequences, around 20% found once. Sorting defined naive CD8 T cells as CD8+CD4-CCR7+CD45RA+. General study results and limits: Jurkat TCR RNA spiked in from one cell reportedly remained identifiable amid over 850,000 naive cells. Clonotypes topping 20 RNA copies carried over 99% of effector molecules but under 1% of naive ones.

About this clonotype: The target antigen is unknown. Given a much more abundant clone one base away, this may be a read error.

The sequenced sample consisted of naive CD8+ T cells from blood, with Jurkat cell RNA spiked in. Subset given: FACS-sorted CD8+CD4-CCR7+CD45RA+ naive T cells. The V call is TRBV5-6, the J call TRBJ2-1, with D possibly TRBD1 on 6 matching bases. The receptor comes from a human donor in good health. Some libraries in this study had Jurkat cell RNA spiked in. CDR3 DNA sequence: TGTGCCAGCAGCTGGGCACAGGGTCCCCCCCACAATGAGCAGTTCTTC. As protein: CASSWAQGPPHNEQFF.